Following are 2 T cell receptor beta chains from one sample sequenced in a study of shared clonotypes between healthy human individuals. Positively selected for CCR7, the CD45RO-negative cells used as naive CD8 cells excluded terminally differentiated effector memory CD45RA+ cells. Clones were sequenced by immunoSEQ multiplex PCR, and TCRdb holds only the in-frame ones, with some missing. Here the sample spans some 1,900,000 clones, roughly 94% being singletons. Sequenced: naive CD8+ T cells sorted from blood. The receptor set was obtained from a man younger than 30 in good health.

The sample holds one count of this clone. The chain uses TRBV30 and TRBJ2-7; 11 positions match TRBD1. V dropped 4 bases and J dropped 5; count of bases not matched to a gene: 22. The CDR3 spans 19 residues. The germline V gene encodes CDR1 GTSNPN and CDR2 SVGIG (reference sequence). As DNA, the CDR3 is TGTGCCTGGATGGGGACAGGGGGACGAGCGGCGGGAGGGCCTAACGAGCAGTACTTC. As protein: CAWMGTGGRAAGGPNEQYF.

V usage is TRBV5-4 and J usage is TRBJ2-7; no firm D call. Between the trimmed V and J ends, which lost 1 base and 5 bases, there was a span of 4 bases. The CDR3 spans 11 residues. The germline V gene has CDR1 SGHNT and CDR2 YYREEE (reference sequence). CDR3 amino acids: CASSLSDEQYF. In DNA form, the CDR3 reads TGTGCCAGCAGCTTGTCGGACGAGCAGTACTTC.